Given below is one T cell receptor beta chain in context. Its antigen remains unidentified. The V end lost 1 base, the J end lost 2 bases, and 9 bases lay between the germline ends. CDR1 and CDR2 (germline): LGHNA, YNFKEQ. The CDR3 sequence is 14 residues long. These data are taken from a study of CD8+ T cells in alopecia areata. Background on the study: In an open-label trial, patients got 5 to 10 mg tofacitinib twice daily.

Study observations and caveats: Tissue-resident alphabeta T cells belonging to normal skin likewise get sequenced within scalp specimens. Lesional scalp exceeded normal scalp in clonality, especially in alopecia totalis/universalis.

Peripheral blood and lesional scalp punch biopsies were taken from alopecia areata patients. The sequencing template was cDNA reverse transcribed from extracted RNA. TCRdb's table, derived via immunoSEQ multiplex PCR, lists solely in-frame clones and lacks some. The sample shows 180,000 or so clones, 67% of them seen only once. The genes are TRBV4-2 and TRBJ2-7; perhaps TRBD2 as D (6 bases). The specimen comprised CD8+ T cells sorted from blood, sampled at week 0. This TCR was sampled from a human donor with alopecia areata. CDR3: CASSQGGGAYEQYF. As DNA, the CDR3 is TGTGCCAGCAGCCAAGGGGGCGGGGCCTACGAGCAGTACTTC.